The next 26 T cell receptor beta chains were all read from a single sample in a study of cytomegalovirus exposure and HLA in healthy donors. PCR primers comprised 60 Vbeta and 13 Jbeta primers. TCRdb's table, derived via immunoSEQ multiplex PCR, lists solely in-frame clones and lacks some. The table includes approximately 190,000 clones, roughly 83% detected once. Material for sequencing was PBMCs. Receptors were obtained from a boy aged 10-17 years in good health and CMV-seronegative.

CDR3 in amino acids: CASSYSAGVEQFF. The CDR3 DNA is TGTGCCAGCAGTTACTCGGCGGGGGTAGAGCAGTTCTTC. V is TRBV6-5 and J is TRBJ2-1; 7 bases match TRBD2. Germline CDR1 reads MNHEY; CDR2 reads SVGAGI. The length of the CDR3 is 13 residues. Trimming took 0 bases from V and 10 from J; bases not matched to a gene: 3.

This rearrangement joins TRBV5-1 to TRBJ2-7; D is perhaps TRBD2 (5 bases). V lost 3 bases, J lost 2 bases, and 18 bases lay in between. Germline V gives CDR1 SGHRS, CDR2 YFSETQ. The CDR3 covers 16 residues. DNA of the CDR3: TGCGCCAGCAGCTCTACCCTCTGGAAGAGGGCCTACGAGCAGTACTTC. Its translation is CASSSTLWKRAYEQYF.

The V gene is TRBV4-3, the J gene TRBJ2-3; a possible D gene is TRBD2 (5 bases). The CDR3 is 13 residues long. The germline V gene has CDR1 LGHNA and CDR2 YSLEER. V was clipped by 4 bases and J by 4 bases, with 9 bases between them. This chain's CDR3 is CASSPRRADTQYF. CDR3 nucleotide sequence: TGCGCCAGCAGCCCCCGGCGGGCAGATACGCAGTATTTT.

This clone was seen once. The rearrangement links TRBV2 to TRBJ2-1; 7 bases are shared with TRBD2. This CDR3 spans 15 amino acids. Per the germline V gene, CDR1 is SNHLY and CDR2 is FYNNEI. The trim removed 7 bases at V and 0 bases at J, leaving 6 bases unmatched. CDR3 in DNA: TGTGCCAGCACGGGCGGGAGCCACTCCTACAATGAGCAGTTCTTC. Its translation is CASTGGSHSYNEQFF.

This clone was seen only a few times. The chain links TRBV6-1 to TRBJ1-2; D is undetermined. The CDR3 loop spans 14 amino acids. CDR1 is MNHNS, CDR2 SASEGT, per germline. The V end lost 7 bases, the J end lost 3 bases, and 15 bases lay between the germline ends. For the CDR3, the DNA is TGTGCCAGCACCCCTTTGGGCAGCTACTATGGCTACACCTTC. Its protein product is CASTPLGSYYGYTF.

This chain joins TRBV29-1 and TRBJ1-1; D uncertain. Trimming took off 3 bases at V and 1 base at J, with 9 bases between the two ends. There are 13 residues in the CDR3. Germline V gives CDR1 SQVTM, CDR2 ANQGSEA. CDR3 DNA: TGCAGCGTTGAGACTCGGAGGAACACTGAAGCTTTCTTT. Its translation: CSVETRRNTEAFF. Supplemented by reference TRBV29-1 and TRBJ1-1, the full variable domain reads SAVISQKPSRDICQRGTSLTIQCQVDSQVTMMFWYRQQPGQSLTLIATANQGSEATYESGFVIDKFPISRPNLTFSTLTVSNMSPEDSSIYLCSVETRRNTEAFFGQGTRLTVV.

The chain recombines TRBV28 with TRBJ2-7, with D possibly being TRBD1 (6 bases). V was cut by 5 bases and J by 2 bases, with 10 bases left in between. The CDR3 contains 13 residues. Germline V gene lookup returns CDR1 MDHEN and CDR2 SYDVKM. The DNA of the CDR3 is TGTGCCAGCAGTGGGACACGAACCTACGAGCAGTACTTC. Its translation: CASSGTRTYEQYF. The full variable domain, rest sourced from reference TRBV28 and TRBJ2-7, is DVKVTQSSRYLVKRTGEKVFLECVQDMDHENMFWYRQDPGLGLRLIYFSYDVKMKEKGDIPEGYSVSREKKERFSLILESASTNQTSMYLCASSGTRTYEQYFGPGTRLTVT.

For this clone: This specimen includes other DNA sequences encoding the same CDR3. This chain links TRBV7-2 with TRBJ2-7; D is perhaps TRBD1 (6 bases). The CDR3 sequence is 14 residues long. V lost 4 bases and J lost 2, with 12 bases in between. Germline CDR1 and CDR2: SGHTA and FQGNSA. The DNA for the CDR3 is TGTGCCAGCAGCTCCAACAGGGCAGCCTACGAGCAGTACTTC. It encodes CASSSNRAAYEQYF.

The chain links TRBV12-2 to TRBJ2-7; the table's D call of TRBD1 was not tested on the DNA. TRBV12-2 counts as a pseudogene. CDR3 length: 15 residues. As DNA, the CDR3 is TGTGCAAGTCGCTTAGCGGCCGGGACAGGGTCCGAGCAGTACTTC. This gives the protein CASRLAAGTGSEQYF.

CDR3 sequence reads: CASSLALTDNSPLHF. CDR3 nucleotide sequence: TGCGCCAGCAGCTTGGCCTTAACTGATAATTCACCCCTCCACTTT. This chain connects TRBV5-1 to TRBJ1-6; D not certain. V lost 0 bases to trimming and J lost 5 bases, with 9 bases between them. The CDR3 covers 15 residues. The germline gives CDR1 SGHRS, CDR2 YFSETQ.

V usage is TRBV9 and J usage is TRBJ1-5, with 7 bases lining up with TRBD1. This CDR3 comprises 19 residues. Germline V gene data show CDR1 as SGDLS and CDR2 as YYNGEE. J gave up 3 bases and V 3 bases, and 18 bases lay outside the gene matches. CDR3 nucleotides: TGTGCCAGCAGCGAGGGGGCAGGGGGTATACTGGGGCCCAATCAGCCCCAGCATTTT. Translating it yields CASSEGAGGILGPNQPQHF.

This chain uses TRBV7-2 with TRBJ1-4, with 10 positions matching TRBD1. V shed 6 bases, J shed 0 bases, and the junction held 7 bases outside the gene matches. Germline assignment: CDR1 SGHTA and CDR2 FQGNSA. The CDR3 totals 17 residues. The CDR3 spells CASSRDRGIATNEKLFF. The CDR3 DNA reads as TGTGCCAGCAGTAGGGACAGGGGAATTGCAACTAATGAAAAACTGTTTTTT.

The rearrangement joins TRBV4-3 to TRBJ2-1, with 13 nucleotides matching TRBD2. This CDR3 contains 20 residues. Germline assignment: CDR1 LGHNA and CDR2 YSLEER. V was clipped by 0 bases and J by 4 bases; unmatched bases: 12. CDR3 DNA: TGCGCCAGCAGCCAAGAAGCGGGGGTCGGGACTAGCGGGGCGTACAATGAGCAGTTCTTC. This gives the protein CASSQEAGVGTSGAYNEQFF.

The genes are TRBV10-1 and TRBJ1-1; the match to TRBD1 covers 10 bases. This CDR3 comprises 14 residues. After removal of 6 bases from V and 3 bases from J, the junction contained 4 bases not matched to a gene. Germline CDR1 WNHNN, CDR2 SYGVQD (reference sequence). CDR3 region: CASRSGTGDTEAFF. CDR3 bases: TGCGCCAGCAGATCCGGGACAGGGGACACTGAAGCTTTCTTT.

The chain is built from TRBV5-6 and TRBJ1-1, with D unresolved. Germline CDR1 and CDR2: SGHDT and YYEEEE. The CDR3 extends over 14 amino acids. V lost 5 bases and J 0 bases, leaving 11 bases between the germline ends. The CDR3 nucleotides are TGTGCCAGCAGACCGGGTCCCATGAACACTGAAGCTTTCTTT. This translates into CASRPGPMNTEAFF.

CDR3 in DNA: TGTGCCAGCAGTTTAGACACCGTAACCTACGAGCAGTACTTC. Translated, it gives CASSLDTVTYEQYF. V is TRBV27 and J is TRBJ2-7; no clear D. CDR1 is MNHEY, CDR2 SMNVEV, per germline (reference sequence). Deletions cut 2 bases from V and 2 bases from J, with 10 bases between. The CDR3 spans 14 residues.

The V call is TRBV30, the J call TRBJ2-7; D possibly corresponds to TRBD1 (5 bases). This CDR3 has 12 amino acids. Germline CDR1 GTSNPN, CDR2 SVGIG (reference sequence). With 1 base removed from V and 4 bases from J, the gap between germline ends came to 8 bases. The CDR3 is CAWSENRYEQYF. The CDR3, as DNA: TGTGCCTGGAGTGAGAACAGGTACGAGCAGTACTTC.

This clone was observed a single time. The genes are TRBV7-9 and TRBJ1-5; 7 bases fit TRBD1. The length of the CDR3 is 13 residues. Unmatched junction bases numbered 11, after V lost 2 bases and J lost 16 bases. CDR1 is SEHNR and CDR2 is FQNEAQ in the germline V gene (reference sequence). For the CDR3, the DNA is TGTGCCAGCAGCTTAAATCTTCAGGGGGGAATACATTTT. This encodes CASSLNLQGGIHF. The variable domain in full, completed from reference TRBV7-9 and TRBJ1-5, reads DTGVSQNPRHKITKRGQNVTFRCDPISEHNRLYWYRQTLGQGPEFLTYFQNEAQLEKSRLLSDRFSAERPKGSFSTLEIQRTEQGDSAMYLCASSLNLQGGIHFGDGTRLSIL.

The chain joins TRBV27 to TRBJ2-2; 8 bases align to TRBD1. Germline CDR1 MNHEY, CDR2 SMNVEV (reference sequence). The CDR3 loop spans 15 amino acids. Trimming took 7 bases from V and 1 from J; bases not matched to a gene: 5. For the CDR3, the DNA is TGTGCCAGCACTAAACAGGGGGTGAACACCGGGGAGCTGTTTTTT. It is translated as CASTKQGVNTGELFF.

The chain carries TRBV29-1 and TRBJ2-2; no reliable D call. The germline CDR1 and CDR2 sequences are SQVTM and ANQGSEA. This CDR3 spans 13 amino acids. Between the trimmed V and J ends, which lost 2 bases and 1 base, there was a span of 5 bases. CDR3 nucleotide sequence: TGCAGCGTTGAAAACTGGAACACCGGGGAGCTGTTTTTT. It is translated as CSVENWNTGELFF.

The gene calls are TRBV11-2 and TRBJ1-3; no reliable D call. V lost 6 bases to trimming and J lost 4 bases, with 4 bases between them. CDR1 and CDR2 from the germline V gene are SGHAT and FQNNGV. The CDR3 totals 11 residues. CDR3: CASRRGNTIYF. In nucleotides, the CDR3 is TGTGCCAGCAGGAGGGGAAACACCATATATTTT. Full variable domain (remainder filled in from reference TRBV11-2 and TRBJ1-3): EAGVAQSPRYKIIEKRQSVAFWCNPISGHATLYWYQQILGQGPKLLIQFQNNGVVDDSQLPKDRFSAERLKGVDSTLKIQPAKLEDSAVYLCASRRGNTIYFGEGSWLTVV.

Here the CDR3 reads CASSEFVQGYGYTF. The CDR3 DNA reads as TGTGCCAGCAGTGAGTTCGTGCAGGGTTATGGCTACACCTTC. This chain uses TRBV6-1 with TRBJ1-2; perhaps TRBD1 as D (5 bases). Trimming took off 3 bases at V and 5 bases at J, with 13 bases between the two ends. Per the germline V gene, CDR1 is MNHNS and CDR2 is SASEGT. The CDR3 contains 14 residues.

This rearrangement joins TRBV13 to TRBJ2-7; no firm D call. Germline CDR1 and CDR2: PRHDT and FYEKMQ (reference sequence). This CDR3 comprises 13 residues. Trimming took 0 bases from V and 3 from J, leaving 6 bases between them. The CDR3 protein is CASSLGRSYEQYF. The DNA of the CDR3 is TGTGCCAGCAGCTTAGGACGGAGCTACGAGCAGTACTTC.

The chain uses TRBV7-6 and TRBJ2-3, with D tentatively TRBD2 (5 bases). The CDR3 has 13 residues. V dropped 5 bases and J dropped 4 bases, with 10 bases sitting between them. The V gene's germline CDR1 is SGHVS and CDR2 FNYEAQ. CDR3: CASSHLASDTQYF. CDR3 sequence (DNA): TGTGCCAGCAGCCATCTAGCCTCAGATACGCAGTATTTT.

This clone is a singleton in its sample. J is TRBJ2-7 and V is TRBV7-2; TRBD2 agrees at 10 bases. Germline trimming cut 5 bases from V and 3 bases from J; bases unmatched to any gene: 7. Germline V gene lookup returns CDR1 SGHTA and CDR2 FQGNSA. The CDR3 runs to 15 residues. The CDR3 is CASSETSGEFYEQYF. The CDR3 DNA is TGTGCCAGCAGCGAAACTAGCGGGGAGTTCTACGAGCAGTACTTC.

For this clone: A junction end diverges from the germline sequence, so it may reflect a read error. The CDR3, as DNA: TGTTCCAGCAGCTTAGGACAGGGGGGTCGGGATACTGAAGCTTTCTTT. This sequence encodes CSSSLGQGGRDTEAFF. The rearrangement joins TRBV7-9 to TRBJ1-1, with 10 bases that match TRBD1. CDR1 is SEHNR, CDR2 FQNEAQ, per germline (reference sequence). This CDR3 region has 16 residues.